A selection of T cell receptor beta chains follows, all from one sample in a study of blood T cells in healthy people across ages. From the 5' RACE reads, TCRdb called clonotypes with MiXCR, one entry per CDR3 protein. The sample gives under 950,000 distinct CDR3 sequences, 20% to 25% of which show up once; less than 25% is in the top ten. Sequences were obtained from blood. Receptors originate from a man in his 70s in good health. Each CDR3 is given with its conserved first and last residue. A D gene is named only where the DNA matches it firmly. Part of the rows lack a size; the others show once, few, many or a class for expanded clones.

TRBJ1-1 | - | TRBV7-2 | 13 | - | CASSLAGLTEAFF | TGTGCCAGCAGCTTAGCAGGTCTCACTGAAGCTTTCTTT
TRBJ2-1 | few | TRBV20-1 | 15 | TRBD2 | CSASQLAGVGDEQFF | TGCAGTGCTAGCCAACTAGCGGGGGTTGGCGATGAGCAGTTCTTC
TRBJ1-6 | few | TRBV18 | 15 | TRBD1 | CASSPTGGNNSPLHF | TGTGCCAGCTCACCCACAGGGGGAAATAATTCACCCCTCCACTTT
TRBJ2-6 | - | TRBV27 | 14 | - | CASSFLLGANVLTF | TGTGCCAGCAGTTTTCTTTTAGGGGCCAACGTCCTGACTTTC
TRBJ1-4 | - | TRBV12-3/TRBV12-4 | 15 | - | CASSGGGSGREKLFF | TGTGCCAGCAGTGGAGGGGGATCGGGTCGGGAAAAACTGTTTTTT
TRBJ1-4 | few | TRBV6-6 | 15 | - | CASSYSAGINEKLFF | TGTGCCAGCAGTTACTCGGCAGGGATTAATGAAAAACTGTTTTTT
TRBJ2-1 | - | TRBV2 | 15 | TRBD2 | CASSVERGSYNEQFF | TGTGCCAGCAGTGTTGAGCGGGGGAGCTACAATGAGCAGTTCTTC
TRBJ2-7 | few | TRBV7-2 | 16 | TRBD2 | CASSSGRRGGIYEQYF | TGTGCCAGCAGCTCCGGGCGACGGGGGGGAATCTACGAGCAGTACTTC
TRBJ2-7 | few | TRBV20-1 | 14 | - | CSAPSKGSSYEQYF | TGCAGTGCTCCCAGTAAGGGATCATCCTACGAGCAGTACTTC
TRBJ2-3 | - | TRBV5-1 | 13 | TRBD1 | CASSFDRGDTQYF | TGCGCCAGCAGCTTCGACAGGGGAGATACGCAGTATTTT
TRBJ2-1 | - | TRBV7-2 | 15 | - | CASSQQFTVNNEQFF | TGTGCCAGCAGCCAACAGTTCACAGTAAACAATGAGCAGTTCTTC
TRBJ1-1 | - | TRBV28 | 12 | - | CASSSSTRGAFF | TGTGCCAGCAGTTCCTCGACCAGGGGAGCTTTCTTT
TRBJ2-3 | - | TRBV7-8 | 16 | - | CASSTPSVPSTDTQYF | TGTGCCAGCAGCACTCCTAGCGTTCCTAGCACAGATACGCAGTATTTT
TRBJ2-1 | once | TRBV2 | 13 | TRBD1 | CASQTGSHNEQFF | TGTGCCAGCCAGACAGGGTCCCACAATGAGCAGTTCTTC
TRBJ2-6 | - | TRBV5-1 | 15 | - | CASSWTDSGANVLTF | TGCGCCAGCAGCTGGACTGACTCTGGGGCCAACGTCCTGACTTTC
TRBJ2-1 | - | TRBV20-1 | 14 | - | CSASPVGAPNEQFF | TGCAGTGCTAGTCCCGTTGGGGCCCCAAATGAGCAGTTCTTC
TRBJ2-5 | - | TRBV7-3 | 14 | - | CASSLIAAQETQYF | TGTGCCAGCAGCCTAATAGCGGCCCAAGAGACCCAGTACTTC
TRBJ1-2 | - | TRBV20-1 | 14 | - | CSASLRGAGDGYTF | TGCAGTGCTAGCTTAAGAGGGGCTGGGGATGGCTACACCTTC
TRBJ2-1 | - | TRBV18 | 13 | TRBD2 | CASSPSGANEQFF | TGTGCCAGCTCACCTAGCGGGGCCAATGAGCAGTTCTTC
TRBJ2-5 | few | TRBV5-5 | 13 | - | CASSTTVEETQYF | TGTGCCAGCAGCACGACAGTGGAAGAGACCCAGTACTTC
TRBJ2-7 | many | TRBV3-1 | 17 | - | CASSQDYTGKGINEQYF | TGTGCCAGCAGCCAGGATTACACAGGGAAGGGAATCAACGAGCAGTACTTC
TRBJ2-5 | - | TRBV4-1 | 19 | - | CASSQDLGAGQRHTETQYF | TGCGCCAGCAGCCAAGATTTGGGGGCAGGACAGCGCCATACAGAGACCCAGTACTTC
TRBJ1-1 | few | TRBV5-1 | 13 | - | CASSSSGITEALF | TGCGCCAGCAGCAGCTCAGGGATAACTGAAGCTCTCTTT
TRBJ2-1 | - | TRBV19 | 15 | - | CASSIARGSHNEQFF | TGTGCCAGTAGTATAGCTAGGGGATCTCACAATGAGCAGTTCTTC
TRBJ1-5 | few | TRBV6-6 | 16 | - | CATRPPDSDINQPQHF | TGTGCCACCCGTCCCCCGGACAGCGATATCAATCAGCCCCAGCATTTT
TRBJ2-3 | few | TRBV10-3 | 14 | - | CAISESTDTDTQYF | TGTGCCATCAGTGAGTCGACAGACACAGATACGCAGTATTTT
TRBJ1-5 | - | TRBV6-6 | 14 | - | CASRNGIENQPQHF | TGTGCCAGCAGGAATGGTATAGAGAATCAGCCCCAGCATTTT
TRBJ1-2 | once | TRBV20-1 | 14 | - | CSANIGRLGYGYTF | TGCAGTGCTAATATAGGACGGCTGGGGTATGGCTACACCTTC
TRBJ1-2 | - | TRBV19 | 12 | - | CASGQAGYGYTF | TGTGCCAGCGGGCAGGCGGGATATGGCTACACCTTC
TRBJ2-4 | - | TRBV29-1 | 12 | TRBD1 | CGVGQGQNIQYF | TGCGGCGTCGGACAGGGTCAAAACATTCAGTACTTC
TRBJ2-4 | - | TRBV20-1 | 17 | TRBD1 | CSADRAGGRLAKNIQYF | TGCAGTGCTGATAGGGCAGGGGGCAGATTAGCCAAAAACATTCAGTACTTC
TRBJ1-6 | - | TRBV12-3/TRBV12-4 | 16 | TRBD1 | CASSSDTGQDNSPLHF | TGTGCCAGCAGTTCCGATACGGGACAGGATAATTCACCCCTCCACTTT
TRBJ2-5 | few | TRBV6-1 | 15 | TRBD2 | CASRGASGPQETQYF | TGTGCCAGCAGGGGTGCTAGCGGGCCCCAAGAGACCCAGTACTTC
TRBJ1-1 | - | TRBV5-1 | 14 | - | CASSLVVVNTEAFF | TGCGCCAGCAGCTTGGTTGTAGTGAACACTGAAGCTTTCTTT
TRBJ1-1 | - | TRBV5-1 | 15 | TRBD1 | CASSYHGTVNTEAFF | TGCGCCAGCAGCTACCACGGGACAGTGAACACTGAAGCTTTCTTT
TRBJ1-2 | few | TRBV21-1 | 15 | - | CASHGQGLVNYGYTF | TGTGCCAGCCACGGACAGGGTTTAGTTAACTATGGCTACACCTTC
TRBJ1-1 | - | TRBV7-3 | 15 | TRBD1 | CASSLQGAENTEAFF | TGTGCCAGCAGCTTACAGGGGGCTGAGAACACTGAAGCTTTCTTT
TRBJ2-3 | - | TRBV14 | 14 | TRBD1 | CASTRDRGVDTQYF | TGTGCCAGCACCCGGGACAGGGGAGTGGATACGCAGTATTTT
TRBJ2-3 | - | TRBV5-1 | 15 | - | CASSFLDSGTDTQYF | TGCGCCAGCAGCTTTTTGGACTCGGGCACAGATACGCAGTATTTT
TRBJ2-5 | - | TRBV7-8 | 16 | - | CASGLIDSGHQETQYF | TGTGCCAGCGGCTTAATCGACAGCGGACACCAAGAGACCCAGTACTTC
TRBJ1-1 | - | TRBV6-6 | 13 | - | CASSYSKGPGAFF | TGTGCCAGCAGTTACTCGAAGGGCCCGGGGGCTTTCTTT
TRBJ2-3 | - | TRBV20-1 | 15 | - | CSAERPAERTDTQYF | TGCAGTGCGGAGAGGCCAGCGGAACGCACAGATACGCAGTATTTT
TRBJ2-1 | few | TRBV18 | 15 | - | CASSPEQFAYNEQFF | TGTGCCAGCTCACCCGAGCAGTTCGCCTACAATGAGCAGTTCTTC
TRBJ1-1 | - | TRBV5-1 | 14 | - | CASRAGRGDTEAFF | TGCGCCAGCAGGGCGGGTAGAGGGGACACTGAAGCTTTCTTT
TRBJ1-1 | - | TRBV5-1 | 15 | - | CASSWEDSMNTEAFF | TGCGCCAGCAGCTGGGAGGACAGTATGAACACTGAAGCTTTCTTT
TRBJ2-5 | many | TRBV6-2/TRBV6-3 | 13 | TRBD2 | CASRGLAKETQYF | TGTGCCAGCAGGGGACTAGCGAAAGAGACCCAGTACTTC
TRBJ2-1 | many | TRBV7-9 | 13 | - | CASSLTSSNEQFF | TGTGCCAGCAGCTTAACATCCTCCAATGAGCAGTTCTTC
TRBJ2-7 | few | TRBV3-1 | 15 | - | CASSQDFRSSYEQYF | TGTGCCAGCAGCCAAGATTTCCGGAGCTCCTACGAGCAGTACTTC
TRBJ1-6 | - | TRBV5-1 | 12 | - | CASSDLRSPLHF | TGCGCCAGCAGCGATCTCCGATCACCCCTCCACTTT
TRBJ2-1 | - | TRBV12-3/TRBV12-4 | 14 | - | CASSLNSMVGEQFF | TGTGCCAGCAGTTTAAACTCGATGGTGGGTGAGCAGTTCTTC
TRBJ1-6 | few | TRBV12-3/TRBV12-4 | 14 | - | CASSVGHVNSPLHF | TGTGCCAGCAGCGTAGGACATGTGAATTCACCCCTCCACTTT
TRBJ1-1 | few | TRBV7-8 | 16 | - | CTSSPRDQFTNTEAFF | TGTACCAGCAGCCCCCGGGATCAATTCACGAACACTGAAGCTTTCTTT
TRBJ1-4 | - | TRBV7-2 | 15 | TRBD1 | CASSLALGGNEKLFF | TGTGCCAGCAGCTTAGCGTTAGGGGGCAATGAAAAACTGTTTTTT